This is a list of T cell receptor beta chains from one sample in a study of T cell repertoires in cytomegalovirus infection. TCRdb used MiXCR to reprocess the reads, holding one entry per CDR3 protein. Altogether fewer than 650,000 distinct CDR3 sequences are present, 35% to 50% being singletons, with the ten largest covering about half. Their antigen targets remain unknown. This specimen consisted of cultured PBMCs, obtained from culture after CMV antigen stimulation. These receptors came from a human donor in good health (CMV status not recorded). Some clones in this sample may be carry-over from other donors' samples. CDR3s include the opening cysteine and the closing phenylalanine or tryptophan. The D gene is left open where the match is weak. Size is omitted from some rows. Given values are once, few, many or a class for expanded clones.

CDR3aa | CDR3nt | d_gene | abundance | j_gene | v_gene
CASSPLPQGAPLGANVLTF | TGTGCCAGCAGCCCCCTCCCGCAGGGAGCCCCCCTTGGGGCCAACGTCCTGACTTTC | - | - | TRBJ2-6 | TRBV11-2
CSARTGLTKNIQYF | TGCAGTGCCCGGACAGGGCTGACCAAAAACATTCAGTACTTC | TRBD1 | once | TRBJ2-4 | TRBV20-1
CASSWQGARETQYF | TGTGCCAGCAGTTGGCAGGGGGCACGAGAGACCCAGTACTTC | TRBD1 | - | TRBJ2-5 | TRBV12-3/TRBV12-4
CASSLGVASGGNEQFF | TGTGCCAGCAGCTTAGGAGTAGCTAGCGGGGGGAACGAGCAGTTCTTC | TRBD2 | - | TRBJ2-1 | TRBV5-6
CASSSTGAPDSPLHF | TGTGCCAGCAGCTCGACAGGGGCGCCAGATTCACCCCTCCACTTT | TRBD1 | few | TRBJ1-6 | TRBV7-2
CASSPSVGANVLTF | TGTGCCAGCAGCCCTTCCGTCGGGGCCAACGTCCTGACTTTC | - | - | TRBJ2-6 | TRBV12-3/TRBV12-4
CASSLFPLGAGNTIYF | TGTGCCAGCAGCTTATTCCCTCTGGGGGCAGGAAACACCATATATTTT | - | few | TRBJ1-3 | TRBV7-8
CASSDHGGMTEAFF | TGTGCCAGCAGTGACCACGGCGGGATGACTGAAGCTTTCTTT | - | - | TRBJ1-1 | TRBV6-1
CASSLAFGTGPTDTQYF | TGTGCCAGCAGCTTAGCGTTCGGGACAGGCCCCACAGATACGCAGTATTTT | TRBD1 | - | TRBJ2-3 | TRBV7-9
CASSHIGSPLHF | TGCGCCAGCAGCCATATAGGGTCACCCCTCCACTTT | - | few | TRBJ1-6 | TRBV4-1
CASSKPGTASNQPQHF | TGTGCCAGCAGCAAACCTGGGACAGCTAGCAATCAGCCCCAGCATTTT | TRBD1 | few | TRBJ1-5 | TRBV7-8
CASKTTSGNNEQFF | TGCGCCAGCAAAACTACTAGCGGCAACAATGAGCAGTTCTTC | TRBD2 | - | TRBJ2-1 | TRBV5-1
CASSFLWTSGREQYF | TGTGCCAGCAGTTTTCTTTGGACTAGCGGGAGAGAGCAGTACTTC | TRBD2 | few | TRBJ2-7 | TRBV28
CASSPGWDSLADTIYF | TGTGCCAGCAGCCCCGGTTGGGACTCCCTCGCCGACACCATATATTTT | - | - | TRBJ1-3 | TRBV28
CASSLLTLGTQYF | TGTGCCAGCAGCTTGTTGACTCTGGGTACGCAGTATTTT | - | - | TRBJ2-3 | TRBV5-6
CASSLDRAHQEKLFF | TGTGCCAGCAGCTTAGACCGGGCCCACCAAGAAAAACTGTTTTTT | - | - | TRBJ1-4 | TRBV7-9
CASSFWTGAEQYF | TGTGCCAGCAGCTTCTGGACAGGGGCCGAGCAGTACTTC | TRBD1 | - | TRBJ2-7 | TRBV7-6
CASSPGAGESDTQYF | TGTGCCAGCAGCCCAGGGGCGGGGGAGTCAGATACGCAGTATTTT | - | - | TRBJ2-3 | TRBV7-9
CASRSTGGARGYTF | TGTGCCAGCAGAAGTACAGGGGGCGCGCGTGGCTACACCTTC | TRBD1 | few | TRBJ1-2 | TRBV7-6
CASSPGLPASNEQFF | TGTGCCAGCAGCCCGGGACTCCCCGCTTCGAATGAGCAGTTCTTC | - | - | TRBJ2-1 | TRBV14